A selection of T cell receptor beta chains follows, all from one sample in a study of vaccination effects on CD4 cells after COVID-19. Sequenced by immunoSEQ multiplex PCR; TCRdb stores in-frame clones only, minus some. The data contain about 65,000 clones, around 69% of them singletons. No antigen has been assigned to these receptors. The sample consisted of CD4+ T cells from PBMCs cultured with HCoV-NL63 spike peptides, taken before COVID-19 vaccination. The receptors originated from a human donor who received a COVID-19 vaccine. The CDR3 runs from the conserved cysteine through the conserved F or W. D genes are given only for firm matches. Size tells how often a clone was seen (once, few, many) or the class of an expanded clone, and some rows leave it out.

>-|TRBJ1-6|-|TRBV5-1
TGCGCCAGCAGCTTGCTGGGACCTAGGGGACCCTATAATTCACCCCTCCACTTT
CASSLLGPRGPYNSPLHF
>few|TRBJ1-1|-|TRBV3-1/TRBV3-2
TGTGCCAGCAGCCAAGCAGGTACGACAGGCATAATTAACACTGAAGCTTTCTTT
CASSQAGTTGIINTEAFF
>-|TRBJ1-4|-|TRBV6-5
TGTGCCAGCCGGGACACCGCAACTAATGAAAAACTGTTTTTT
CASRDTATNEKLFF
>-|TRBJ2-4|-|TRBV28
TGTGCCGCGGAGACACTAGCCAAAAACATTCAGTACTTC
CAAETLAKNIQYF
>-|TRBJ1-2|TRBD1|TRBV4-3
TGCGCCAGCAGCCAAGATCAGGGACAGGGGGCGAGGGGCTACACCTTC
CASSQDQGQGARGYTF
>few|TRBJ2-4|TRBD2|TRBV19
TGTGCCAGTAGGGGGGGGGTGGCCAAAAACATTCAGTACTTC
CASRGGVAKNIQYF
>-|TRBJ1-4|-|TRBV19
TGTGCCAGTAGTCCAAGGGACGTTGAAAAACTGTTTTTT
CASSPRDVEKLFF
>-|TRBJ2-3|TRBD2|TRBV5-1
TGCGCCAGCAGCTCAACTAGCGGGTCCACAGATACGCAGTATTTT
CASSSTSGSTDTQYF
>-|TRBJ2-2|TRBD2|TRBV5-1
TGCGCCAGCAGCACCCTAGCGGCCTCGAACACCGGGGAGCTGTTTTTT
CASSTLAASNTGELFF
>-|TRBJ2-3|-|TRBV19
TGTGCCAGTAGTAACCGGGACACAGGCACAGATACGCAGTATTTT
CASSNRDTGTDTQYF
>-|TRBJ2-3|-|TRBV5-5
TGTGCCAGCAGCTTGAGTGGGACCACAGATACGCAGTATTTT
CASSLSGTTDTQYF
>once|TRBJ2-5|-|TRBV3-1/TRBV3-2
TGTGCCAGCAGCCAAGAAAACAGGGAAGAGACCCAGTACTTC
CASSQENREETQYF
>-|TRBJ1-2|-|TRBV27
TGTGCCAGCAGTTTACGGTTGGGACTTTATGGCTACACCTTC
CASSLRLGLYGYTF
>-|TRBJ1-2|TRBD1|TRBV10-3
TGTGCCATCAGTGACGGGACAGGGGCAATGCTGGTTGGCTACACCTTC
CAISDGTGAMLVGYTF
>-|TRBJ1-4|-|TRBV3-1/TRBV3-2
TGTGCCAGCAGCCAACCAGGGCAGGGAAAACTGTTTTTT
CASSQPGQGKLFF
>few|TRBJ1-5|-|TRBV2
TGTGCCAGCAGTGATGAGGGTAGGCAGCCCCAGCATTTT
CASSDEGRQPQHF
>-|TRBJ2-3|TRBD1|TRBV29-1
TGCAGCGGTGGACAGGGCCCAGATACGCAGTATTTT
CSGGQGPDTQYF
>-|TRBJ2-1|-|TRBV28
TGTGCCAGCAGTTTTCCGCTCGGGGGGCGCTTCTACAATGAGCAGTTCTTC
CASSFPLGGRFYNEQFF
>-|TRBJ1-1|-|TRBV6-5
TGTGCCAGCAGTTACTCGACGGCGAGTCTGAACACTGAAGCTTTCTTT
CASSYSTASLNTEAFF
>-|TRBJ1-5|-|TRBV27
TGTGCCAGCAGTCCGGCCCCTGGGGGTCAGCCCCAGCATTTT
CASSPAPGGQPQHF
>-|TRBJ2-5|TRBD2|TRBV28
TGTGCCAGCAGTCGGGCCAGCGGGGGGTTAGAGACCCAGTACTTC
CASSRASGGLETQYF
>few|TRBJ2-3|-|TRBV7-2
TGTGCCAGCAGCTTAGTGGGTGGAGATACGCAGTATTTT
CASSLVGGDTQYF
>-|TRBJ2-5|-|TRBV27
TGTGCCAGCAGAGAAGTACAGGGTGGGTTCGAGACCCAGTACTTC
CASREVQGGFETQYF
>-|TRBJ1-3|TRBD1|TRBV29-1
TGCAGCGTCACCGGACAGGGACTAGGAAACACCATATATTTT
CSVTGQGLGNTIYF
>-|TRBJ2-3|TRBD2|TRBV15
TGTGCCACCAGCAGATCCTATTCTGGGCGGGGGAGCACAGATACGCAGTATTTT
CATSRSYSGRGSTDTQYF
>-|TRBJ2-5|TRBD2|TRBV2
TGTGCCAGCAGTTCGGGGGGGTCAGAGACCCAGTACTTC
CASSSGGSETQYF
>-|TRBJ1-1|TRBD1|TRBV2
TGTGCCAGCACCGTGGACAGGGGGAACACTGAAGCTTTCTTT
CASTVDRGNTEAFF
>-|TRBJ1-1|-|TRBV5-6
TGTGCCAGCAGCCCCAACATCTACACTGAAGCTTTCTTT
CASSPNIYTEAFF
>-|TRBJ1-5|-|TRBV28
TGTGCCAGCAGTTCAACAGGAGGAGATCAGCCCCAGCATTTT
CASSSTGGDQPQHF
>few|TRBJ2-2|TRBD2|TRBV7-2
TGTGCCAGCAGCCCACCACCAGGGACTAGTAAGGCCGGGGAGCTGTTTTTT
CASSPPPGTSKAGELFF
>-|TRBJ1-6|-|TRBV6-1
TGTGCCAGCAGTGAAGGTGGGGGGAAATGGATTTCACCCCTCCACTTT
CASSEGGGKWISPLHF
>-|TRBJ2-1|TRBD2|TRBV7-3
TGTGCCAGCAGCTTAGACGGACTAGCGGGGAATGAGCAGTTCTTC
CASSLDGLAGNEQFF
>-|TRBJ2-3|TRBD1|TRBV2
TGTGCCAGCAGTCCAGGGACAGGTTGGGATGGCACAGATACGCAGTATTTT
CASSPGTGWDGTDTQYF
>-|TRBJ2-1|TRBD1|TRBV5-1
TGCGCCAGCAGCTTGAATACAGGGGGCAATGAGCAGTTCTTC
CASSLNTGGNEQFF
>-|TRBJ1-1|-|TRBV6-5
TGTGCCAGCAGTTACTTAGCAGCCAACACTGAAGCTTTCTTT
CASSYLAANTEAFF
>-|TRBJ2-3|TRBD2|TRBV9
TGTGCCAGCAGCGCTTCTTTAGCGGGGGGGACAGATACGCAGTATTTT
CASSASLAGGTDTQYF
>-|TRBJ1-5|TRBD1|TRBV3-1/TRBV3-2
TGTGCCAGCAGCAGGACAGGTCAGCCCCAGCATTTT
CASSRTGQPQHF
>-|TRBJ1-6|-|TRBV25-1
TGTGCCAGCAGTGAATCCAGGATTTCGACCCCTTATAATTCACCCCTCCACTTT
CASSESRISTPYNSPLHF
>-|TRBJ2-1|-|TRBV7-3
TGTGCCAGCAGCTCGCGTGACGCCAGCTCCTACAATGAGCAGTTCTTC
CASSSRDASSYNEQFF
>-|TRBJ1-1|TRBD1|TRBV3-1/TRBV3-2
TGTGCCAGCAGTCCACACAGGGGGCGGATGAACACTGAAGCTTTCTTT
CASSPHRGRMNTEAFF
>-|TRBJ2-5|-|TRBV7-7
TGTGCCAGCAGCTTAGTACAGGAAGAGACCCAGTACTTC
CASSLVQEETQYF
>few|TRBJ2-3|-|TRBV7-9
TGTGCCAGCAGCTCAGGGAGCGCCACTTTCACAGATACGCAGTATTTT
CASSSGSATFTDTQYF
>-|TRBJ2-2|TRBD1|TRBV7-9
TGTGCCAGCAGCTTTTGGCAGGGGGTGTCTGGGGAGCTGTTTTTT
CASSFWQGVSGELFF